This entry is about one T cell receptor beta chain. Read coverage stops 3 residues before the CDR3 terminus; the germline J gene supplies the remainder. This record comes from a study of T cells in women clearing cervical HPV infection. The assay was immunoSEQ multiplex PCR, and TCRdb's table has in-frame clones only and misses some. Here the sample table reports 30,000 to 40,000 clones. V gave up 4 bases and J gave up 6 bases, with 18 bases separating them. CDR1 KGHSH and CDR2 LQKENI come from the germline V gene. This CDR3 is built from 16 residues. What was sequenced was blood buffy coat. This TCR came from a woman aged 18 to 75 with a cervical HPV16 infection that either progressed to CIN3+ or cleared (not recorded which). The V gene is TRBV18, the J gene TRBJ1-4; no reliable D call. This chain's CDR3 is CASSQVSRIRDEKLFF. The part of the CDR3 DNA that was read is TGTGCCAGCTCACAAGTTAGTCGGATTCGGGATGAAAAA.